Below, one T cell receptor (beta chain) is given with its context. This clonotype appeared a few times. Its binding antigen is unknown. Per-nucleotide qualities are absent, and no much larger clonotype sits a single base away. This sample was taken from a study of identical twins (dated by TCRdb to the mid-2010s). Regarding the complete study: The study deep-sequenced TCR alpha and beta repertoires from monozygotic twins, unrelated adults of various ages and cord blood to test whether fetal clonotypes persist. To rule out contamination, replicate twin experiments were performed at different times with different library preparation protocols.

Overall study results and their limits: Fewer insertions were carried by abundant cord blood beta clonotypes, a similar but weaker trend appeared in young adult naive repertoires, and no such trend appeared in memory repertoires. In monozygotic twins, recombination models systematically underestimated out-of-frame TCR alpha sharing, but the models matched the sharing seen between unrelated individuals. The excess sharing between twins in beta out-of-frame sequences was weaker because fewer shared sequences reduced the signal-to-noise ratio. Invariant T cells such as MAIT and iNKT could partly confound zero-insertion analyses, although diverse VJ usage argued against such confounding for most clonotypes. Because the same donors could not be followed over many years, conclusions were based on cross-sectional statistical analysis. Compared with coincidental sharing between unrelated individuals, an excess of low generation-probability sequences was observed among out-of-frame TCR alpha sequences shared between twins.

The library was generated by 5' RACE. Sequencing took place on an Illumina HiSeq 2000. A universal primer binding site was added through template switching, and the final cDNA carried a unique molecular identifier so that TCR cDNA molecules could be counted accurately. First-strand cDNA for TCR alpha and beta chains was synthesized from specific primers in the conserved constant-segment region. To control for contamination, every cDNA library carried two barcodes: a SMART-Mk sample barcode plus Illumina barcodes. Two successive PCR steps introduced TruSeq adapter sequences along with Illumina sample barcodes. The TCR alpha and beta cDNA libraries were sequenced on the Illumina HiSeq platform using custom primers. Processing in the source paper ran as follows. MiGEC was used to process raw reads and extract unique molecular identifiers, and MiXCR was used to find CDR3 positions. For each individual, recombination models were inferred using an EM algorithm with the repgenHMM and IGoR tools. The tcR package in R was used for shared clonotype analysis, with sharing normalized by the product of cloneset sizes. To study raw recombination free of thymic and clonal selection effects, out-of-frame nonproductive sequences were analyzed. TCRdb trimmed public reads at Q25 via fastp, called clones via MiXCR and kept in-frame beta chains. Identical CDR3 protein sequences are pooled into one entry, listed with their most common genes and DNA. The V and J calls here are based on TCRdb, not the publication. The sample includes over 500,000 distinct CDR3 sequences, with less than 25% observed a single time. Clones ranked in the top ten supply about 0.91% of the sample.

All donors were healthy Caucasians. The twin cohort consisted of three pairs of female monozygotic twins, all aged roughly 18 to 29 years. Positive isolation kits from Invitrogen were used to isolate CD4+ and CD8+ T cell populations. The data were also submitted as part of a second study, on T cells expressing NK-cell markers. According to the second study: In sorted CD3+CD56+NKG2C+, CD3+CD56+NKG2C- and CD3+CD56-NKG2C+ T-cell subsets from several donors, TCR beta-chain repertoires were profiled. Among the eight sequenced donors, seven were HCMV-seropositive and one was HCMV-seronegative. In several experiments an anti-gammadeltaTCR antibody was added to restrict sorting to alphabetaTCR-expressing T cells. In six donors, the dominant CD3+CD56+NKG2C+ clonotypes were among the top 10 CD8+ clonotypes and accounted for about 1.0-7.0% of CD8+ T cells. Those dominant clonotypes were again the most abundant among CD3+CD56-NKG2C+ cells in a handful of donors, at about 28.3-65%. Whether the expanded NKG2C-expressing T cell clones were specific for HCMV antigens remained unclear. Randomly selected healthy volunteers, three men and five women, were used as the eight sequenced donors. HCMV serostatus was determined by detecting HCMV-specific IgG in serum with a commercial ELISA kit. Reads were demultiplexed and grouped by UMI with MIGEC, and clonotypes were assembled and quantified with MiTCR. To remove erroneous sequences, TCR cDNA sequences were retained only when supported by two or more reads. The tcR package was used for downstream repertoire analysis, and clonotypes were matched between fractions using CDR3 nucleotide sequence together with V segment. VDJmatch was used to annotate antigen specificity against VDJdb, with one amino acid substitution in CDR3 allowed.

The clonotype comes from a woman younger than 35 in good health. Sequenced input: CD4+ T cells sorted from blood.

The DNA is as follows: TGCGCCAGCAGCTTGGCGGACAGGGGTGGTGGCTACACCTTC. Translated, it reads CASSLADRGGGYTF. This receptor chain uses TRBV5-1 and TRBJ1-2, and 9 junctional nucleotides match TRBD1. V is cut back by 0 bases and J by 7 bases, with 4 bases in the junction unmatched. The CDR3 starts with the cysteine, ends with the phenylalanine, and has 14 residues. Only the CDR3 portion is preserved as DNA: 42 bases, with reading frame beginning at the first base. CDR1 and CDR2 are read off the germline V gene as SGHRS and YFSETQ.